This is a list of T cell receptor beta chains from one sample in a study of T cell responses to AZD1222 COVID-19 vaccine. Libraries were prepared by immunoSEQ multiplex PCR; TCRdb keeps only in-frame clonotypes and omits some of them. The data show tens of thousands of clones, approximately 80% seen once. Sample: peripheral blood, taken on day 0 of MenACWY control vaccination. All receptors derive from an adult in good health. Both conserved end residues are part of each CDR3. D genes are given only for firm matches. Not every row has a clone size; where given, it reads once, few, many or a size class.

v_gene,j_gene,abundance,d_gene,CDR3nt,CDR3aa
TRBV4-2,TRBJ1-4,medium-sized,.,TGTGCCAGCAGCCAAACGGGCAGCTTGGGTGAAAAACTGTTTTTT,CASSQTGSLGEKLFF
TRBV5-1,TRBJ1-6,.,.,TGCGCCAGCAGTATTGACAGAATCTATAATTCACCCCTCCACTTT,CASSIDRIYNSPLHF
TRBV5-5,TRBJ1-5,.,TRBD1,TGTGCCAGCACCCACGACAGGGGTAACAATCAGCCCCAGCATTTT,CASTHDRGNNQPQHF
TRBV11-2,TRBJ2-1,.,.,TGTGCCAGCAGCTTCGTGTCGGGGAGCCTGAATGAGCAGTTCTTC,CASSFVSGSLNEQFF
TRBV28,TRBJ2-3,.,TRBD1,TGTGCCAGCAGTCTAAGGGACAGGGGAACCCCCCCTGACACAGATACGCAGTATTTT,CASSLRDRGTPPDTDTQYF
TRBV20-1,TRBJ1-2,.,.,TGCAGTGCTAGTGGGGCGGGGGGCTTGGACTATGGCTACACCTTC,CSASGAGGLDYGYTF
TRBV3-1/TRBV3-2,TRBJ1-5,.,TRBD1,TGTGCCAGCAGCCAGACAGGGGGCAATCAGCCCCAGCATTTT,CASSQTGGNQPQHF
TRBV19,TRBJ1-3,.,.,TGTGCCACTCCGACCAGCTCTGGAAACACCATATATTTT,CATPTSSGNTIYF
TRBV25-1,TRBJ2-1,.,TRBD2,TGTGCCAGCAGTGATCGGGGGGGCCAGTGGAATGAGCAGTTCTTC,CASSDRGGQWNEQFF
TRBV7-2,TRBJ1-2,.,.,TGTGCCAGCAGCTTCCGGGACCCTCGTAGGGGCTACACCTTC,CASSFRDPRRGYTF
TRBV5-8,TRBJ1-1,.,.,TGTGCCAGCAGCCCTGAGGCGGGTTCGACTGAAGCTTTCTTT,CASSPEAGSTEAFF
TRBV28,TRBJ2-4,.,.,TGTGCCAGCAGTTCGTTCTTAGCCAAAAACATTCAGTACTTC,CASSSFLAKNIQYF
TRBV19,TRBJ2-1,once,.,TGTGCCAGTAGTATTCAGGGACCCAACAATGAGCAGTTCTTC,CASSIQGPNNEQFF
TRBV10-2,TRBJ1-1,.,.,TGCGCCAGCAGGCCGGGACACGGAGTTTTGGGCACTGAAGCTTTCTTT,CASRPGHGVLGTEAFF
TRBV30,TRBJ1-6,once,.,TGTGCCTGGGGAGACAGGCGTTCACCCCTCCACTTT,CAWGDRRSPLHF
TRBV15,TRBJ2-1,.,.,TGTGCCACCAGCAGAGTTGAGAGTTTAGGAGAGCAGTTCTTC,CATSRVESLGEQFF
TRBV19,TRBJ2-7,.,.,TGTGCCAGTAGTAGCCCGAAATCCTACGAGCAGTACTTC,CASSSPKSYEQYF
TRBV12-3/TRBV12-4,TRBJ1-2,.,.,TGTGCCAGCAGGTTCACAGGTCTGGAAGGCTACACCTTC,CASRFTGLEGYTF
TRBV29-1,TRBJ1-2,.,.,TGCAGCGTTGACGGCTCCACCTTC,CSVDGSTF
TRBV6-1,TRBJ2-1,.,.,TGTGCCAGCAGTGAAGAAGGAAATGAGCAGTTCTTC,CASSEEGNEQFF
TRBV2,TRBJ1-6,.,.,TGTGCCAGCAGTGAATTTTACAGGGAGAGCTCCTATAATTCACCCCTCCACTTT,CASSEFYRESSYNSPLHF
TRBV3-1/TRBV3-2,TRBJ2-1,.,.,TGTGCCAGCAGCCCCCCCCGTGAGCAGTTCTTC,CASSPPREQFF
TRBV30,TRBJ2-1,few,TRBD2,TGTGCCTGGAGTTACAAGCGGGAGGGCCTGAGCTCCTACAATGAGCAGTTCTTC,CAWSYKREGLSSYNEQFF
TRBV5-1,TRBJ1-1,few,.,TGCGCCAGCAGCTTGTACTTGAACACTGAAGCTTTCTTT,CASSLYLNTEAFF
TRBV10-2,TRBJ1-2,.,.,TGCGCCAGCAGTGTCTCAGGGAGCTATGGCTACACCTTC,CASSVSGSYGYTF
TRBV19,TRBJ2-5,.,.,TGTGCCAGTACTGGCAGGGGGGACCAAGAGACCCAGTACTTC,CASTGRGDQETQYF
TRBV19,TRBJ2-1,once,.,TGTGCCAGTAGTATAGTTGGAGCATGGGGAATCAATGAGCAGTTCTTC,CASSIVGAWGINEQFF
TRBV27,TRBJ1-1,.,TRBD1,TGTGCCACCAGGGATTATAACAGGGGGCCCCCTGAAGCTTTCTTT,CATRDYNRGPPEAFF
TRBV10-3,TRBJ1-4,.,.,TGTGCCATCAGGGATACAGGGTCCAATGAAAAACTGTTTTTT,CAIRDTGSNEKLFF
TRBV28,TRBJ1-6,.,.,TGTGCCAGCAGTTTGGGAGCTATCAATTCACCCCTCCACTTT,CASSLGAINSPLHF
TRBV5-5,TRBJ2-1,.,TRBD2,TGTGCCAGCAGCTTGACCCCCACGGGAGGGCCCAACAATGAGCAGTTCTTC,CASSLTPTGGPNNEQFF
TRBV5-1,TRBJ1-4,.,TRBD1,TGCGCCAGCAGCCCCGGGACAGGGAGTAAGGAAAAACTGTTTTTT,CASSPGTGSKEKLFF
TRBV4-1,TRBJ1-1,.,.,TGCGCCAGCAGCCAACCACCCGCAGGGGCAGGTAGGGAAGCTTTCTTT,CASSQPPAGAGREAFF
TRBV6-5,TRBJ1-1,.,TRBD1,TGTGCCAGCAGTTACGGCAGGGGGTCCACTGAAGCTTTCTTT,CASSYGRGSTEAFF
TRBV4-2,TRBJ1-1,.,.,TGTGCCAGCAGCAGCGGTTGGTCGATCAGGGACACTGAAGCTTTCTTT,CASSSGWSIRDTEAFF
TRBV6-5,TRBJ1-2,.,TRBD1,TGTGCCAGCAGGCAGACAGGGGGTCACTATGGCTACACCTTC,CASRQTGGHYGYTF
TRBV19,TRBJ1-2,.,.,TGTGCCAGTAGTCCGACGGGGGGGATCTATGGCTACACCTTC,CASSPTGGIYGYTF
TRBV10-3,TRBJ1-1,.,.,TGTGCCATCAGTGAGTCGATCCCTGAAGCTTTCTTT,CAISESIPEAFF
TRBV2,TRBJ2-7,.,TRBD2,TGTGCCAGCAGTGTTCCTAGCGGAACCCGGCACGAGCAGTACTTC,CASSVPSGTRHEQYF
TRBV6-5,TRBJ2-2,few,.,TGTGCCAGCAGCCGCAGAGTAGGAGGGGAGCTGTTTTTT,CASSRRVGGELFF
TRBV14,TRBJ1-2,.,.,TGTGCCAGCAGCCAAGACCACAGGAACTATGGCTACACCTTC,CASSQDHRNYGYTF
TRBV12-3/TRBV12-4,TRBJ1-5,.,TRBD1,TGTGCCAGCAGCAGACAGGGGAATCAGCCCCAGCATTTT,CASSRQGNQPQHF